This T cell receptor beta chain was recorded in a study of blood T cell repertoires in COVID-19. About the study: The cDNA or gDNA used as material had been derived from T cells, B-cell-depleted T cells, or PBMCs.

In the original processing: The authors estimated nucleated cell counts from reference gene primer amplification. The data were produced by immunoSEQ multiplex PCR, yet TCRdb's version contains in-frame clones alone and is incomplete. D and trimming were read from the DNA, whereas the V and J calls and clone size are those reported in that table. The sample lists approximately 27,000 clones, 88% seen once, with 15% to 20% in the top ten. The V gene's germline CDR1 is LGHDT and CDR2 YNNKEL (reference sequence). CDR3 length: 13 residues. V gave up 3 bases and J gave up 1 base, with 6 bases separating them.

Sequenced: peripheral blood. The chain uses TRBV3-1 (or the pseudogene TRBV3-2) and TRBJ1-1; unclear D gene. The sequence derives from a man aged 70 or older with acute or convalescent COVID-19. The CDR3 spells CASSQMRNTEAFF. For the CDR3, the DNA is TGTGCCAGCAGCCAGATGAGGAACACTGAAGCTTTCTTT.